A single sample is the source of the 27 T cell receptor beta chains below, sequenced in a study of T cell responses to AZD1222 COVID-19 vaccine. TCRdb's table, derived via immunoSEQ multiplex PCR, lists solely in-frame clones and lacks some. This sample has about 160,000 clones; 75% to 90% occur once, and the top ten carry about 6.9%. Sequencing used peripheral blood, obtained on day 0 of AZD1222 vaccination. The receptors originated from an adult in good health.

This sequence joins TRBV5-6 and TRBJ2-5; 10 bases map to TRBD1. Per germline, CDR1 SGHDT and CDR2 YYEEEE. Unmatched junction bases numbered 4, after V lost 0 bases and J lost 5 bases. The CDR3 is 15 residues long. In DNA, the CDR3 is TGTGCCAGCAGCTTGGGGACAGGGGGTGGGGAGACCCAGTACTTC. This sequence encodes CASSLGTGGGETQYF.

The chain links TRBV30 to TRBJ1-5; maybe TRBD1 (5 bases). The germline V gene has CDR1 GTSNPN and CDR2 SVGIG (reference sequence). V was trimmed by 5 bases and J by 0 bases, leaving 14 bases between them. This CDR3 is built from 15 residues. The CDR3 coding sequence is TGTGCCTGGGCCACCAGGGAATATAGCAATCAGCCCCAGCATTTT. Protein product: CAWATREYSNQPQHF.

The chain has TRBV5-4 and TRBJ2-3; TRBD1 aligns across 7 bases. The CDR3 length is 16 residues. Germline-derived CDR1 and CDR2 are SGHNT and YYREEE (reference sequence). The V and J ends lost 3 bases and 0 bases, in that order; junction bases with no gene match: 7. For the CDR3, the DNA is TGTGCCAGCAGCTACCCCGGGACAGAGAGCACAGATACGCAGTATTTT. Amino acids: CASSYPGTESTDTQYF. Supplemented by reference TRBV5-4 and TRBJ2-3, the full variable domain reads ETGVTQSPTHLIKTRGQQVTLRCSSQSGHNTVSWYQQALGQGPQFIFQYYREEENGRGNFPPRFSGLQFPNYSSELNVNALELDDSALYLCASSYPGTESTDTQYFGPGTRLTVL.

The chain has TRBV6-5 and TRBJ1-1; the D is unclear. In germline, CDR1 is MNHEY, CDR2 SVGAGI. The CDR3 is 12 amino acids. V lost 7 bases, J lost 0 bases, and 6 bases lay in between. The CDR3 nucleotides read TGTGCCAGCAATCGATTGAACACTGAAGCTTTCTTT. Its protein product is CASNRLNTEAFF.

The chain joins TRBV20-1 to TRBJ1-2, with TRBD1 matching over 7 bases. The CDR3 is 11 amino acids. CDR1 and CDR2 from the germline V gene are DFQATT and SNEGSKA (reference sequence). J lost 14 bases, V lost 7 bases, and 13 bases had no gene match. Written as DNA, the CDR3 is TGCAGTGTCGAAACGACAGGGAATGTGACCTTC. Translating it yields CSVETTGNVTF.

V and J are TRBV14 and TRBJ2-1; 8 bases fit TRBD1. The CDR3 loop spans 17 amino acids. The junction had 6 bases not matched to a gene; V was cut back by 1 base and J by 1 base. The V gene's germline CDR1 is SGHDN and CDR2 FVKESK. CDR3 sequence: CASSQAPGGKSYNEQFF. As DNA, the CDR3 is TGTGCCAGCAGCCAAGCCCCAGGGGGCAAGTCCTACAATGAGCAGTTCTTC. The variable domain in full, with the rest retrieved from reference TRBV14 and TRBJ2-1, is EAGVTQFPSHSVIEKGQTVTLRCDPISGHDNLYWYRRVMGKEIKFLLHFVKESKQDESGMPNNRFLAERTGGTYSTLKVQPAELEDSGVYFCASSQAPGGKSYNEQFFGPGTRLTVL.

The rearrangement uses TRBV27 and TRBJ2-7; the match to TRBD1 covers 10 bases. After removal of 5 bases from V and 4 bases from J, the junction contained 8 bases not matched to a gene. This CDR3 region has 15 residues. From germline, CDR1 is MNHEY and CDR2 SMNVEV (reference sequence). CDR3 nucleotides: TGTGCCAGCAGTCCGATTGACAGGGGGCTATACGAGCAGTACTTC. It translates to CASSPIDRGLYEQYF.

The chain uses TRBV7-3 and TRBJ2-7; the D call may be TRBD1 or TRBD2 (5 bases each). Trimming shortened V by 4 bases and J by 5 bases, and 12 bases separated the two germline ends. Per germline, CDR1 SGHTA and CDR2 FQGTGA. The CDR3 spans 13 residues. The CDR3 spells CASSSRWDDEQYF. The CDR3 DNA reads as TGTGCCAGCAGCTCCCGCTGGGACGACGAGCAGTACTTC.

This clone is a singleton in its sample. This chain joins TRBV4-3 and TRBJ2-6; TRBD1 is a possible D gene (6 bases). The V end lost 3 bases, the J end lost 0 bases, and 12 bases lay between the germline ends. The CDR3 runs to 17 residues. Germline-derived CDR1 and CDR2 are LGHNA and YSLEER. The CDR3 sequence: CASSQGTGISGANVLTF. The DNA for the CDR3 is TGCGCCAGCAGCCAGGGAACAGGGATCTCTGGGGCCAACGTCCTGACTTTC.

J is TRBJ1-5 and V is TRBV19; 7 positions agree with TRBD1. The V segment lost 10 bases and the J segment 2 bases; nucleotides outside the gene matches: 2. CDR3 length equals 12 residues. Germline V gene data show CDR1 as LNHDA and CDR2 as SQIVND (reference sequence). The CDR3 DNA sequence: TGTGCCACCGACAGGGGCAATCAGCCCCAGCATTTT. Amino acids: CATDRGNQPQHF.

This chain connects TRBV4-2 to TRBJ2-3; possibly TRBD1 for D (5 bases). The CDR3 length is 15 residues. Germline V gene data show CDR1 as LGHNA and CDR2 as YNFKEQ. V was clipped by 0 bases and J by 1 base, with 8 bases between them. The CDR3 sequence: CASSQDRRGTDTQYF. The CDR3 DNA is TGTGCCAGCAGCCAAGATCGCAGGGGCACAGATACGCAGTATTTT.

The chain uses TRBV5-3 and TRBJ1-1; D is ambiguous. TRBV5-3 is flagged as an ORF with uncertain function. The CDR3 has 16 amino acids. V shed 2 bases and J shed 2 bases, with 16 bases lying between them. As DNA, the CDR3 is TGTGCCAGAAGCTTACCCAGGTGGGCAGGAAACACTGAAGCTTTCTTT. Translation gives CARSLPRWAGNTEAFF.

This rearrangement joins TRBV5-8 to TRBJ1-4; 7 bases are a match to TRBD1. From germline, CDR1 is SGHTS and CDR2 YDEGEE. The J segment lost 4 bases and the V segment lost 5 bases, leaving 8 bases of the junction unmatched. The CDR3 contains 15 residues. CDR3 DNA: TGTGCCAGCAGGGGACACGGGACAGTTAATGAAAAACTGTTTTTT. Residues: CASRGHGTVNEKLFF. Full variable domain (remainder filled in from reference TRBV5-8 and TRBJ1-4): EAGVTQSPTHLIKTRGQQATLRCSPISGHTSVYWYQQALGLGLQFLLWYDEGEERNRGNFPPRFSGRQFPNYSSELNVNALELEDSALYLCASRGHGTVNEKLFFGSGTQLSVL.

The rearrangement links TRBV6-2 or TRBV6-3 to TRBJ1-5; TRBD1 might be the D (6 bases). The CDR3 extends over 15 amino acids. Per the germline V gene, CDR1 is MNHEY and CDR2 is SVGEGT. Trimming took 6 bases from V and 4 from J, leaving 16 bases between them. As DNA, the CDR3 is TGTGCCAGCAGCCTGATGGGGGGGCAAAATCAGCCCCAGCATTTT. This gives the protein CASSLMGGQNQPQHF.

The chain is built from TRBV19 and TRBJ1-1, with a tentative D call TRBD1 (6 bases). CDR1 and CDR2 (germline): LNHDA, SQIVND (reference sequence). The ends were cut back, 0 bases at V and 0 bases at J, with 14 bases in the middle. There are 17 residues in the CDR3. CDR3 protein: CASSIETRGNMNTEAFF. In nucleotides, the CDR3 is TGTGCCAGTAGTATAGAGACAAGGGGGAACATGAACACTGAAGCTTTCTTT. Together with reference TRBV19 and TRBJ1-1, the CDR3 gives the full variable domain: DGGITQSPKYLFRKEGQNVTLSCEQNLNHDAMYWYRQDPGQGLRLIYYSQIVNDFQKGDIAEGYSVSREKKESFPLTVTSAQKNPTAFYLCASSIETRGNMNTEAFFGQGTRLTVV.

The V gene is TRBV1, the J gene TRBJ1-5; the D call in the table, TRBD1, was not verified against the DNA. TRBV1 is listed as a pseudogene. The CDR3 is 17 residues long. The chain's CDR3 is CTKTDRGLEDGNQPQHF. The CDR3 nucleotides are TGCACCAAAACGGACAGGGGACTGGAGGATGGCAATCAGCCCCAGCATTTT.

The CDR3 nucleotides read TGTGCCAGCAGCACATTTTTCAATCAGCCCCAGCATTTT. Amino acids: CASSTFFNQPQHF. The genes are TRBV27 and TRBJ1-5; D remains ambiguous. Trimming cost V 6 bases and J 3 bases, with 9 bases left between them. The CDR3 runs 13 residues. Per the germline V gene, CDR1 is MNHEY and CDR2 is SMNVEV (reference sequence).

The chain is built from TRBV27 and TRBJ2-2; weak D call: TRBD1 (6 bases). V was clipped by 4 bases and J by 6 bases, with 15 bases between them. Per the germline V gene, CDR1 is MNHEY and CDR2 is SMNVEV (reference sequence). This CDR3 region has 15 residues. The CDR3 coding sequence is TGTGCCAGCAGTTCACCACCACAGGGCTCCGGGGAGCTGTTTTTT. Translation: CASSSPPQGSGELFF.

This clone was found once. The rearrangement joins TRBV18 to TRBJ2-7; D gene ambiguous. The V end lost 3 bases, the J end lost 4 bases, and 13 bases lay between the germline ends. Germline CDR1 reads KGHSH; CDR2 reads LQKENI. The length of the CDR3 is 14 residues. As DNA, the CDR3 is TGTGCCAGCTCACCGGAGACAACAGCTTACGAGCAGTACGTC. Encoded protein: CASSPETTAYEQYV.

This chain connects TRBV6-5 to TRBJ1-3, with a tentative D call TRBD1 (5 bases). V dropped 5 bases and J dropped 8 bases, with 16 bases sitting between them. Germline assignment: CDR1 MNHEY and CDR2 SVGAGI. CDR3 length: 14 residues. The CDR3 loop reads CASSPRGIGDTIYF. The CDR3 nucleotides are TGTGCCAGCAGTCCGAGGGGTATTGGGGACACCATATATTTT.

This chain connects TRBV5-1 to TRBJ1-4; 7 bases fit TRBD1. This CDR3 is built from 17 residues. From germline, CDR1 is SGHRS and CDR2 YFSETQ. With 4 bases clipped from V and 6 bases from J, the junction kept 15 bases outside the gene matches. The CDR3, as DNA: TGCGCCAGCAGCCGGATGGCCCCAGGGGGAATAGATGAAAAACTGTTTTTT. It translates to CASSRMAPGGIDEKLFF.

This chain links TRBV5-1 with TRBJ1-6; TRBD1 agrees at 7 bases. The trim removed 4 bases at V and 11 bases at J, leaving 3 bases unmatched. Germline V gene data show CDR1 as SGHRS and CDR2 as YFSETQ. This CDR3 comprises 12 residues. The DNA of the CDR3 is TGCGCCAGCAGCCAGGGGGGTCCACCCCTCCACTTT. Encoded protein: CASSQGGPPLHF.

In this sample, this clone turned up a few times. The chain combines TRBV27 with TRBJ1-4, with a weak D call TRBD1 (5 bases). Looked up from germline, CDR1 is MNHEY and CDR2 is SMNVEV (reference sequence). Trimming took off 7 bases at V and 0 bases at J, with 9 bases between the two ends. The CDR3 has 14 residues. The CDR3 region has the DNA TGTGCCAGCACCTCGGGGGCAACTAATGAAAAACTGTTTTTT. It translates to CASTSGATNEKLFF.

This sequence joins TRBV3-1 (or the pseudogene TRBV3-2) and TRBJ1-6; no clear D gene. Germline loops: CDR1 LGHDT, CDR2 YNNKEL (reference sequence). This CDR3 has 17 residues. Between the trimmed V and J ends, which lost 4 bases and 9 bases, there was a span of 22 bases. The CDR3 region has the DNA TGTGCCAGCAGCCCAGGTGGGGTCAACCAAGTGATTTCACCCCTCCACTTT. It encodes CASSPGGVNQVISPLHF.

This clone was observed once. The V and J genes are TRBV27 and TRBJ1-1, with D perhaps TRBD1 (6 bases). Germline CDR1 is MNHEY and CDR2 is SMNVEV (reference sequence). V was cut by 3 bases and J by 4 bases, with 12 bases left in between. The CDR3 is made up of 14 amino acids. The CDR3 DNA reads TGTGCCAGCAGTTTTGGGGGCGGGGGCACTGAAGCTTTCTTT. This encodes CASSFGGGGTEAFF.

V and J are TRBV19 and TRBJ1-5, with D perhaps matching TRBD1 (6 bases). With 6 bases removed from V and 6 bases from J, the gap between germline ends came to 21 bases. This CDR3 is built from 16 residues. Germline V gene data show CDR1 as LNHDA and CDR2 as SQIVND (reference sequence). In DNA, the CDR3 is TGTGCCAGTAGCACGATAGGGGCAGGGGTGGGTCAGCCCCAGCATTTT. This codes for CASSTIGAGVGQPQHF.

The chain employs TRBV28 and TRBJ2-1, with a possible D match to TRBD1 (6 bases). The germline V gene encodes CDR1 MDHEN and CDR2 SYDVKM. This CDR3 is built from 15 residues. V lost 3 bases and J lost 0, with 9 bases in between. The CDR3 nucleotides read TGTGCCAGCAGTTTCCTACAGGGCTCCTACAATGAGCAGTTCTTC. This sequence encodes CASSFLQGSYNEQFF.